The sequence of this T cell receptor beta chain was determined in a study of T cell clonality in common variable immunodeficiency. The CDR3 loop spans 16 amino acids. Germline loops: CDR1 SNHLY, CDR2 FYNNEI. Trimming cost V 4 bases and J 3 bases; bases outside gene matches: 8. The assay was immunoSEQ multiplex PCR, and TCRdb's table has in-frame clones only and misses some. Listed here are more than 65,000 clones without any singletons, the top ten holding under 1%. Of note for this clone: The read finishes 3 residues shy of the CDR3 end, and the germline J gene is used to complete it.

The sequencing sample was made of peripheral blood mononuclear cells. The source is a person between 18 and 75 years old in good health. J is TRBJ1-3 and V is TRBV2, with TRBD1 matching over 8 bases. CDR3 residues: CASSGGAGGGGNTIYF. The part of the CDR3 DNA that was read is TGTGCCAGCAGTGGAGGGGCAGGGGGCGGTGGAAACACC.